These T cell receptor beta chains were read from a single sample in a study of molecular identifiers for immune sequencing clone quantification. TCRdb passed the PCR reads through MiXCR, listing each CDR3 protein once. The sample records 15,000 to 20,000 distinct CDR3 sequences, roughly 22% being singletons. Sequencing was done on a sample of naive CD8+ T cells from blood, with Jurkat cell RNA spiked in. These receptors originate from a human donor in good health. Some libraries in this study had Jurkat cell RNA spiked in. Both conserved end residues are part of each CDR3. D genes are given only for firm matches. Expanded clones are given a class, and other clones once, few, many or no size at all.

d_gene: .; abundance: many; j_gene: TRBJ2-1; v_gene: TRBV9; CDR3nt: TGTGCCAGCAGCGTAGAGGGGGACGCCGCCTACAATGAGCAGTTCTTC; CDR3aa: CASSVEGDAAYNEQFF
d_gene: .; abundance: many; j_gene: TRBJ2-3; v_gene: TRBV7-2; CDR3nt: TGTGCCAGCAGCTTAGACAGGGGTGGAGGACTAGCTTCCGATACGCAGTATTTT; CDR3aa: CASSLDRGGGLASDTQYF
d_gene: .; abundance: .; j_gene: TRBJ2-1; v_gene: TRBV28; CDR3nt: TGTGTCAGCAGTTTAGCACTTAATGAGCAGTTCTTC; CDR3aa: CVSSLALNEQFF
d_gene: .; abundance: many; j_gene: TRBJ2-7; v_gene: TRBV6-5; CDR3nt: TGTGCCAGCAGTTACTCGGACAGATACGAGCAGTACTTC; CDR3aa: CASSYSDRYEQYF
d_gene: TRBD2; abundance: few; j_gene: TRBJ2-1; v_gene: TRBV11-2; CDR3nt: TGTGCCAGCAGCTTACACTTCTACAAGCGGGAGGGTACGCCTAGGGCCAATGAGCAGTTCTTC; CDR3aa: CASSLHFYKREGTPRANEQFF
d_gene: .; abundance: .; j_gene: TRBJ2-7; v_gene: TRBV7-6; CDR3nt: TGTGCCAGCAGCTTAGTTGAGAATTACGAGCAGTACTTC; CDR3aa: CASSLVENYEQYF
d_gene: .; abundance: many; j_gene: TRBJ2-1; v_gene: TRBV4-3; CDR3nt: TGCGCCAGCAGCCAAGACGTCTACAATGAGCAGTTCTTC; CDR3aa: CASSQDVYNEQFF
d_gene: TRBD2; abundance: many; j_gene: TRBJ2-7; v_gene: TRBV2; CDR3nt: TGTGCCAGCAGATACTTAAGCGGGAGTAGCTCCTACGAGCAGTACTTC; CDR3aa: CASRYLSGSSSYEQYF
d_gene: TRBD1; abundance: .; j_gene: TRBJ2-2; v_gene: TRBV7-9; CDR3nt: TGTGCCAGCAGCTCGACCGACAGGGGGACCGGGGAGCTGTTTTTT; CDR3aa: CASSSTDRGTGELFF
d_gene: .; abundance: .; j_gene: TRBJ2-1; v_gene: TRBV7-9; CDR3nt: TGTGCCAGCAGCACGCCTCGGGCCAGTGGGGCGTCCTACAATGAGCAGTTCTTC; CDR3aa: CASSTPRASGASYNEQFF